The sequence of this TCR beta chain was determined in a study of T-cell reconstitution after alpha-beta-depleted transplantation in children. The table lists this clonotype with a few counts. Germline CDR1 and CDR2: DFQATT and SNEGSKA (reference sequence). The CDR3 is 13 amino acids. With 6 bases clipped from V and 4 bases from J, the junction kept 3 bases outside the gene matches. Unique molecular identifiers were used to barcode this TCRbeta library. TCRdb re-called the PCR reads with MiXCR, one entry per CDR3 protein. The table lists approximately 400,000 distinct CDR3 sequences, roughly 10% of them singletons.

V gene TRBV20-1 combines with J gene TRBJ1-5; 10 bases are shared with TRBD1. The origin of this receptor is a human donor who donated a stem cell graft to a child with acute myeloid leukemia. The sequenced sample was PBMCs from the stem cell graft donor, obtained from the stem cell graft. DNA for the CDR3: TGCAGTGCGCGACAGGGGGCGAATCAGCCCCAGCATTTT. Encoded protein: CSARQGANQPQHF.